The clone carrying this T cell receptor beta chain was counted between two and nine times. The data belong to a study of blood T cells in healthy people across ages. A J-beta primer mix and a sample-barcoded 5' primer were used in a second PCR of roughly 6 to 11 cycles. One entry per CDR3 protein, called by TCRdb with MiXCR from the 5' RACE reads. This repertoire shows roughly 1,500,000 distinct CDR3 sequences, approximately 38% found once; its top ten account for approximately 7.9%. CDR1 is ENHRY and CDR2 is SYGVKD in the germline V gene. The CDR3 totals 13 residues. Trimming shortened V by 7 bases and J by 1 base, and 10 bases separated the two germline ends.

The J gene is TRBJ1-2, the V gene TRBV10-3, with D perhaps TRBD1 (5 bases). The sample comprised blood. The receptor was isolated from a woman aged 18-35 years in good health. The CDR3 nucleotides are TGTGCCATCAATAGGGACGGTAACTATGGCTACACCTTC. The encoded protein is CAINRDGNYGYTF.